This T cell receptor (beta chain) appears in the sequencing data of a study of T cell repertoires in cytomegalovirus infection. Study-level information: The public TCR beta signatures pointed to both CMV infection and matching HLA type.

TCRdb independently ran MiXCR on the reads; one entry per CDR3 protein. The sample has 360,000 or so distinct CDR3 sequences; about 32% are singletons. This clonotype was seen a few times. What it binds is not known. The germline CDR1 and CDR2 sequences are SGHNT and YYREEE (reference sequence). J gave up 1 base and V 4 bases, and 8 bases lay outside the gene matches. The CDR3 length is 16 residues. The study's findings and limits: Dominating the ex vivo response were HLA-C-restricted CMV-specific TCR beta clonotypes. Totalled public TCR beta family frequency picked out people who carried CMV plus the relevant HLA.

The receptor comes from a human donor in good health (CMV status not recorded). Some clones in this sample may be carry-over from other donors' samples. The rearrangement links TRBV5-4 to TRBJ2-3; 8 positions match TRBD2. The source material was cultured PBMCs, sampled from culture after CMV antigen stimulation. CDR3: CASSDSGSWGTDTQYF. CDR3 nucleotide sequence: TGTGCCAGCAGCGACAGCGGGAGCTGGGGCACAGATACGCAGTATTTT.